The 7 T cell receptor beta chains below come from one sample, sequenced in a study of blood T cell repertoires in COVID-19. Libraries were prepared by immunoSEQ multiplex PCR; TCRdb keeps only in-frame clonotypes and omits some of them. Of some 40,000 clones in the sample, under 85% were seen once. Sequences were obtained from peripheral blood. Receptor source: an elderly woman with acute or convalescent COVID-19.

The gene calls are TRBV6-6 and TRBJ1-2, with 10 positions matching TRBD1. There are 14 residues in the CDR3. Germline V gene lookup returns CDR1 MNHNY and CDR2 SVGAGI (reference sequence). V shed 8 bases, J shed 5 bases, and the junction held 8 bases outside the gene matches. In nucleotides, the CDR3 is TGTGCCAGCCGCCCGGGACAGGGGTTATATGGCTACACCTTC. Amino acids: CASRPGQGLYGYTF.

The chain has TRBV15 and TRBJ2-3; 9 positions agree with TRBD2. The CDR3 has 16 residues. Per the germline V gene, CDR1 is LNHNV and CDR2 is YYDKDF (reference sequence). V trimming: 0 bases; J trimming: 6 bases; junction bases outside the gene matches: 7. CDR3 residues: CATSRDYAGGPDTQYF. As DNA, the CDR3 is TGTGCCACCAGCAGAGATTACGCGGGGGGGCCCGATACGCAGTATTTT.

Comment on this clone: The sample contains more than one DNA sequence encoding this CDR3. J is TRBJ1-1 and V is TRBV10-2, with D possibly TRBD1 on 6 matching bases. Trimming removed 3 bases from V and 1 base from J, with 6 bases in between. CDR3 length: 13 amino acids. CDR1 WSHSY and CDR2 SAAADI come from the germline V gene. CDR3 DNA sequence: TGCGCCAGCAGTGAACAGGGGAACACTGAAGCTTTCTTT. This translates into CASSEQGNTEAFF.

The gene calls are TRBV29-1 and TRBJ2-1, with 10 nucleotides matching TRBD1. Trimming removed 3 bases from V and 8 bases from J; junction bases left unmatched: 4. In germline, CDR1 is SQVTM, CDR2 ANQGSEA. CDR3 length equals 13 residues. The DNA of the CDR3 is TGCAGCGTTGATTCCGGGACAGGGGATGAGCAGTTCTTC. Translated, it gives CSVDSGTGDEQFF.

The chain uses TRBV10-3 and TRBJ2-1; 7 bases match TRBD1. Trimming removed 6 bases from V and 2 bases from J; junction bases left unmatched: 7. CDR1 ENHRY and CDR2 SYGVKD come from the germline V gene. The CDR3 runs 15 residues. For the CDR3, the DNA is TGTGCCATCAGCCCACAGGGGAACGCCTACAATGAGCAGTTCTTC. Translated, it gives CAISPQGNAYNEQFF.

CDR3 amino acids: CASRPGGAGLNEQFF. CDR3 in DNA: TGTGCCAGCAGACCCGGGGGGGCCGGTCTGAATGAGCAGTTCTTC. The chain combines TRBV2 with TRBJ2-1; TRBD2 aligns across 8 bases. The CDR3 runs to 15 residues. Germline CDR1 reads SNHLY; CDR2 reads FYNNEI. The junction had 11 bases not matched to a gene; V was cut back by 6 bases and J by 7 bases.

The chain joins TRBV7-2 to TRBJ1-2, with a possible D match to TRBD1 (6 bases). The CDR3 length is 14 residues. CDR1 and CDR2 (germline): SGHTA, FQGNSA. Trimming stripped 3 bases from V and 2 bases from J, with 10 bases between. The CDR3 bases are TGTGCCAGCAGCTTGGACAGCGCGAACTATGGCTACACCTTC. Its translation: CASSLDSANYGYTF.